What follows are 30 T cell receptor beta chains derived from one specimen sequenced in a study of early T cells in non-severe SARS-CoV-2 infection. TCRdb recomputed calls from the 5' RACE reads with MiXCR, one row per CDR3 protein. The sample yields 70,000 to 85,000 distinct CDR3 sequences, 9% to 15% seen once. The sequenced material came from whole blood. All receptors come from an adult who was a healthcare worker with PCR-confirmed SARS-CoV-2 infection or an uninfected control (not recorded which).

This clonotype has at least ten counts. V usage is TRBV29-1 and J usage is TRBJ1-5; 10 nucleotides match TRBD1. The germline gives CDR1 SQVTM, CDR2 ANQGSEA. This CDR3 has 14 amino acids. Trimming removed 7 bases from V and 5 bases from J; junction bases left unmatched: 8. The chain's CDR3 is CSALDRGRDQPQHF. The CDR3 nucleotides are TGCAGCGCCCTTGACAGGGGGCGCGATCAGCCCCAGCATTTT.

In its sample, this clonotype was seen many times. The V call is TRBV7-6, the J call TRBJ1-1; D might be TRBD1 (6 bases). V was cut by 4 bases and J by 3 bases, with 9 bases left in between. CDR1 is SGHVS and CDR2 is FNYEAQ in the germline V gene. The CDR3 is made up of 13 amino acids. The DNA of the CDR3 is TGTGCCAGCAGCTCGCAGGGGTACACTGAAGCTTTCTTT. As protein: CASSSQGYTEAFF.

This clonotype was counted ten times or more. The chain employs TRBV5-1 and TRBJ2-3; 10 bases are a match to TRBD2. Trimming cost V 4 bases and J 6 bases; bases outside gene matches: 8. The length of the CDR3 is 15 residues. Per germline, CDR1 SGHRS and CDR2 YFSETQ. The DNA for the CDR3 is TGCGCCAGCAGCATAAGCGGGAGGGCCTTTGATACGCAGTATTTT. This codes for CASSISGRAFDTQYF.

This clonotype was seen many times. The chain is built from TRBV28 and TRBJ2-5; 9 nucleotides agree with TRBD2. V shed 3 bases, J shed 2 bases, and the junction held 7 bases outside the gene matches. This CDR3 has 16 amino acids. Per germline, CDR1 MDHEN and CDR2 SYDVKM. The CDR3 spells CASSFVLAGGQETQYF. CDR3 bases: TGTGCCAGCAGTTTTGTTCTCGCGGGAGGGCAAGAGACCCAGTACTTC.

This clonotype was seen more than once but under ten times. This chain joins TRBV6-6 and TRBJ1-2; tentative D call: TRBD1 (6 bases). CDR1 is MNHNY, CDR2 SVGAGI, per germline (reference sequence). This CDR3 contains 14 residues. The germline V and J ends were trimmed by 7 bases and 6 bases, with 18 bases remaining between them. This CDR3 reads CASIQSPGDDGYTF. Here the CDR3 DNA reads TGTGCCAGCATCCAGTCCCCAGGGGACGATGGCTACACCTTC.

This clonotype was seen ten or more times. V is TRBV3-1 and J is TRBJ1-1, with TRBD1 matching 7 bases. CDR1 and CDR2 (germline): LGHDT, YNNKEL (reference sequence). V lost 4 bases, J lost 4 bases, and 9 bases stayed unmatched. The CDR3 totals 15 residues. CDR3 region: CASSPRTGRGTEAFF. In DNA form, the CDR3 reads TGTGCCAGCAGCCCTCGGACAGGTCGAGGCACTGAAGCTTTCTTT.

This clonotype was counted at least ten times. The V call is TRBV5-1, the J call TRBJ2-7; D not resolved. In germline, CDR1 is SGHRS, CDR2 YFSETQ. V lost 1 base and J 1 base, leaving 9 bases between the germline ends. The CDR3 runs to 14 residues. The CDR3, as DNA: TGCGCCAGCAGCTTGCCCCCCCCGTCCTACGAGCAGTACTTC. Residues: CASSLPPPSYEQYF. Filled out from reference TRBV5-1 and TRBJ2-7, the complete variable domain reads KAGVTQTPRYLIKTRGQQVTLSCSPISGHRSVSWYQQTPGQGLQFLFEYFSETQRNKGNFPGRFSGRQFSNSRSEMNVSTLELGDSALYLCASSLPPPSYEQYFGPGTRLTVT.

Only a few counts were recorded for this clonotype. The chain couples TRBV3-1 to TRBJ1-4, with 8 bases fitting TRBD1. This CDR3 contains 16 residues. Per the germline V gene, CDR1 is LGHDT and CDR2 is YNNKEL (reference sequence). J lost 8 bases, V lost 0 bases, and 8 bases had no gene match. The chain's CDR3 is CASSQDRGPGEEKLFF. CDR3 coding DNA: TGTGCCAGCAGCCAAGACAGGGGGCCCGGTGAAGAAAAACTGTTTTTT.

The rearrangement joins TRBV6-2 or TRBV6-3 to TRBJ2-1; D not certain. This CDR3 is 12 amino acids long. Germline assignment: CDR1 MNHEY and CDR2 SVGEGT. The V gene lost 1 base and the J gene lost 10 bases, with 8 bases spanning the gap. The CDR3 nucleotides read TGTGCCAGCAGTTACTGGGCGTCCGAGCAGTTCTTC. This sequence encodes CASSYWASEQFF.

A few counts support this clonotype. DNA of the CDR3: TGCAGTGCCCTAACAGGGGGCGGCAATCAGCCCCAGCATTTT. Translating it yields CSALTGGGNQPQHF. This chain links TRBV20-1 with TRBJ1-5, with 9 bases fitting TRBD1. The CDR3 runs to 14 residues. Unmatched junction bases numbered 5, after V lost 6 bases and J lost 2 bases. The germline V gene encodes CDR1 DFQATT and CDR2 SNEGSKA (reference sequence).

The sample holds many counts of this clonotype. The chain uses TRBV29-1 and TRBJ2-5; D may be TRBD2 (5 bases). The CDR3 is 13 amino acids. In germline, CDR1 is SQVTM, CDR2 ANQGSEA. Trimming left V 6 bases short and J 6 bases short, with 17 bases between. The CDR3 reads CSVSRGAGKTQYF. For the CDR3, the DNA is TGCAGCGTGTCTAGAGGAGCCGGGAAGACCCAGTACTTC.

This clonotype was seen only a few times. V gene TRBV12-5 combines with J gene TRBJ2-2; no reliable D call. Germline V CDR1 and CDR2: LGHNT, FRNRAP. The V gene lost 8 bases and the J gene lost 0 bases, with 13 bases spanning the gap. The CDR3 extends over 15 amino acids. The CDR3 DNA sequence: TGTGCTAGTCTGGGTGAGAGCGCGAACACCGGGGAGCTGTTTTTT. Amino acids: CASLGESANTGELFF.

This clonotype was seen ten or more times. The chain joins TRBV10-3 to TRBJ2-7; D may be TRBD2 (6 bases). V lost 8 bases to trimming and J lost 6 bases, with 17 bases between them. The CDR3 runs 13 residues. Germline V gives CDR1 ENHRY, CDR2 SYGVKD. CDR3 DNA sequence: TGTGCCATCGGTCGATCGGGGGAGGCCGAGCAGTACTTC. This encodes CAIGRSGEAEQYF.

This clonotype was found a few times. The rearrangement links TRBV29-1 to TRBJ2-1, with 13 bases identical to TRBD2. V shed 7 bases, J shed 8 bases, and the junction held 8 bases outside the gene matches. The CDR3 totals 14 residues. CDR1 is SQVTM and CDR2 is ANQGSEA in the germline V gene. This chain's CDR3 is CSGNGLAGVYEQFF. The DNA for the CDR3 is TGCAGCGGCAACGGACTAGCGGGAGTCTATGAGCAGTTCTTC.

The chain uses TRBV29-1 and TRBJ2-1; TRBD2 matches 9 bases. The V and J ends lost 0 bases and 10 bases, in that order; junction bases with no gene match: 10. The CDR3 sequence is 15 residues long. Germline loops: CDR1 SQVTM, CDR2 ANQGSEA. CDR3 in DNA: TGCAGCGTTGAAGAACAGAGCGGGAGGCGGGGGGAGCAGTTCTTC. This gives the protein CSVEEQSGRRGEQFF.

The sample holds many counts of this clonotype. The CDR3 loop reads CSARDRGSDHEQYF. CDR3 sequence (DNA): TGCAGTGCTAGAGATAGGGGCAGCGACCACGAGCAGTACTTC. The V and J genes are TRBV20-1 and TRBJ2-7, with D perhaps TRBD1 (5 bases). The CDR3 totals 14 residues. Germline values: CDR1 DFQATT, CDR2 SNEGSKA (reference sequence). Trimming took off 0 bases at V and 5 bases at J, with 14 bases between the two ends.

Turning to this clonotype: This may come from a read error, since a much larger clone is one base off. This chain uses TRBV27 with TRBJ2-1, with no clear D. Germline V gene data show CDR1 as MNHEY and CDR2 as SMNVEV (reference sequence). Trimming shortened V by 3 bases and J by 8 bases, and 14 bases separated the two germline ends. The CDR3 is 14 residues long. The CDR3 sequence: CASSFLVAWHEQFF. CDR3 nucleotides: TGTGCCAGCAGTTTCCTTGTGGCCTGGCATGAGCAGTTCTTC.

This chain links TRBV10-3 with TRBJ2-1, with TRBD2 matching 8 bases. This CDR3 contains 15 residues. Germline V gives CDR1 ENHRY, CDR2 SYGVKD. V shed 6 bases, J shed 5 bases, and the junction held 9 bases outside the gene matches. CDR3 bases: TGTGCCATCAGCGACGGGGGACTAGACCACAATGAGCAGTTCTTC. Its translation is CAISDGGLDHNEQFF.

This clonotype was detected a few times. The V call is TRBV20-1, the J call TRBJ2-5; D is possibly TRBD1 (5 bases). The CDR3 spans 12 residues. Germline assignment: CDR1 DFQATT and CDR2 SNEGSKA (reference sequence). V was cut by 5 bases and J by 5 bases, with 12 bases left in between. Here the CDR3 reads CSAVRGGETQYF. As DNA, the CDR3 is TGCAGTGCTGTAAGGGGCGGCGAGACCCAGTACTTC.

The CDR3 region has the DNA TGTGCCAGCAGCCAGGGCTCCGTCCTGACTTTC. Residues: CASSQGSVLTF. The chain is built from TRBV7-3 and TRBJ2-6; TRBD1 is a possible D gene (5 bases). Trimming took 5 bases from V and 12 from J, leaving 8 bases between them. CDR1 is SGHTA and CDR2 is FQGTGA in the germline V gene. The CDR3 is made up of 11 amino acids. The entire variable domain, with the rest obtained from reference TRBV7-3 and TRBJ2-6, is as follows: GAGVSQTPSNKVTEKGKYVELRCDPISGHTALYWYRQSLGQGPEFLIYFQGTGAADDSGLPNDRFFAVRPEGSVSTLKIQRTERGDSAVYLCASSQGSVLTFGAGSRLTVL.

This clonotype was recorded many times. V gene TRBV20-1 combines with J gene TRBJ2-2; D is unclear. Between the trimmed V and J ends, which lost 0 bases and 0 bases, there was a span of 11 bases. The length of the CDR3 is 16 residues. Germline V gene sequence: CDR1 DFQATT, CDR2 SNEGSKA (reference sequence). The DNA of the CDR3 is TGCAGTGCTAGAGATGCAGGCCCTTCGAACACCGGGGAGCTGTTTTTT. It translates to CSARDAGPSNTGELFF.

This clonotype was seen at least ten times. The chain is built from TRBV20-1 and TRBJ2-1, with D perhaps being TRBD1 or TRBD2 (6 bases each). Trimming removed 7 bases from V and 4 bases from J, with 17 bases in between. CDR1 DFQATT and CDR2 SNEGSKA come from the germline V gene (reference sequence). The CDR3 consists of 14 residues. CDR3 loop: CSVGTGAIYNEQFF. For the CDR3, the DNA is TGCAGTGTCGGGACGGGGGCCATATACAATGAGCAGTTCTTC.

This clonotype was counted many times. The gene calls are TRBV28 and TRBJ2-1, with D perhaps TRBD2 (5 bases). Germline CDR1 reads MDHEN; CDR2 reads SYDVKM. This CDR3 comprises 15 residues. V lost 4 bases to trimming and J lost 0 bases, with 10 bases between them. CDR3 DNA: TGTGCCAGCAGTTCTACTAGAAACTCCTACAATGAGCAGTTCTTC. This sequence encodes CASSSTRNSYNEQFF.

The chain employs TRBV20-1 and TRBJ2-5; D gene ambiguous. The germline gives CDR1 DFQATT, CDR2 SNEGSKA (reference sequence). The germline V and J ends were trimmed by 0 bases and 1 base, with 6 bases remaining between them. This CDR3 is built from 13 residues. The DNA for the CDR3 is TGCAGTGCTAGAGAGGTAGTCCAAGAGACCCAGTACTTC. The encoded protein is CSAREVVQETQYF.

V usage is TRBV5-1 and J usage is TRBJ2-3; the D gene is possibly TRBD2 (6 bases). The ends were cut back, 4 bases at V and 5 bases at J, with 17 bases in the middle. Germline loops: CDR1 SGHRS, CDR2 YFSETQ. The CDR3 consists of 15 residues. In DNA form, the CDR3 reads TGCGCCAGCAGCCTTACGGGGGAGCCGGGAGATACGCAGTATTTT. It specifies CASSLTGEPGDTQYF.

The rearrangement links TRBV27 to TRBJ2-2, with 9 bases matching TRBD2. The CDR3 consists of 17 residues. V was clipped by 5 bases and J by 5 bases; unmatched bases: 12. CDR1 MNHEY and CDR2 SMNVEV come from the germline V gene (reference sequence). The CDR3 DNA follows: TGTGCCAGCAGTCGGAACGCTGGACTAGCGAGAACCGGGGAGCTGTTTTTT. As protein: CASSRNAGLARTGELFF.

This clonotype came up many times. The chain joins TRBV12-3 or TRBV12-4 to TRBJ2-1; TRBD2 agrees at 9 bases. This CDR3 spans 16 amino acids. The J segment lost 2 bases and the V segment lost 5 bases, leaving 7 bases of the junction unmatched. CDR3 sequence reads: CASSTHSGSPYNEQFF. The CDR3 DNA is TGTGCCAGCAGTACTCATAGCGGGAGCCCCTACAATGAGCAGTTCTTC.

There are a few counts of this clonotype. The chain couples TRBV2 to TRBJ2-5; the D gene could be TRBD1 or TRBD2 (5 bases each). From germline, CDR1 is SNHLY and CDR2 FYNNEI. V dropped 6 bases and J dropped 5 bases, with 16 bases sitting between them. CDR3 size: 14 residues. The CDR3 here is CASRKSPGTETQYF. In DNA form, the CDR3 reads TGTGCCAGCAGAAAATCCCCCGGGACCGAGACCCAGTACTTC.

This clonotype occurred many times. This chain uses TRBV18 with TRBJ1-1; TRBD1 aligns across 8 bases. The germline CDR1 and CDR2 sequences are KGHSH and LQKENI. With V trimmed by 6 bases and J by 5 bases, 11 bases remained unmatched. The CDR3 has 15 residues. The CDR3 sequence is CASSRTDRVGTEAFF. DNA of the CDR3: TGTGCCAGCTCTCGAACGGACAGGGTAGGGACTGAAGCTTTCTTT.

The V gene is TRBV28, the J gene TRBJ2-4, with D perhaps TRBD2 (6 bases). Germline V gene sequence: CDR1 MDHEN, CDR2 SYDVKM. This CDR3 region has 17 residues. V shed 6 bases and J shed 3 bases, with 21 bases lying between them. In DNA, the CDR3 is TGTGCCAGCAGCCCGTTGGGGGGTGCCCCCCTCAAAAACATTCAGTACTTC. Residues: CASSPLGGAPLKNIQYF.